The 3 T cell receptor beta chains given below trace back to one sample, sequenced in a study of identical twins. TCRdb passed the 5' RACE reads through MiXCR, listing each CDR3 protein once. In the table there are nearly 900,000 distinct CDR3 sequences, about 12% of which are singletons. These same records also appear under a second study, on yellow fever vaccine responses in identical twins.

Sequenced: PBMCs. The source of these receptors is a woman aged 18-29 years in good health.

This clonotype turned up a few times. The chain is built from TRBV5-1 and TRBJ1-4; perhaps TRBD1 as D (6 bases). This CDR3 is 15 amino acids long. Germline-derived CDR1 and CDR2 are SGHRS and YFSETQ. Trimming left V 2 bases short and J 4 bases short, with 12 bases between. For the CDR3, the DNA is TGCGCCAGCAGCTTTGGACAGCTCTATAATGAAAAACTGTTTTTT. This encodes CASSFGQLYNEKLFF.

This rearrangement joins TRBV20-1 to TRBJ2-3; D is possibly TRBD1 (9 bases). The germline V and J ends were trimmed by 2 bases and 5 bases, with 20 bases remaining between them. Germline CDR1 DFQATT, CDR2 SNEGSKA (reference sequence). The CDR3 runs 16 residues. CDR3 in DNA: TGCAGTGCTAGACACGGGGGGGGACAGGGTATAGATACGCAGTATTTT. Its translation: CSARHGGGQGIDTQYF.

V and J are TRBV6-1 and TRBJ2-3; D gene unclear. CDR1 and CDR2 from the germline V gene are MNHNS and SASEGT. The CDR3 runs to 14 residues. V gave up 6 bases and J gave up 5 bases, with 15 bases separating them. CDR3 region: CASRGSVGEDTQYF. Written as DNA, the CDR3 is TGTGCCAGCAGGGGCAGTGTCGGAGAAGATACGCAGTATTTT.